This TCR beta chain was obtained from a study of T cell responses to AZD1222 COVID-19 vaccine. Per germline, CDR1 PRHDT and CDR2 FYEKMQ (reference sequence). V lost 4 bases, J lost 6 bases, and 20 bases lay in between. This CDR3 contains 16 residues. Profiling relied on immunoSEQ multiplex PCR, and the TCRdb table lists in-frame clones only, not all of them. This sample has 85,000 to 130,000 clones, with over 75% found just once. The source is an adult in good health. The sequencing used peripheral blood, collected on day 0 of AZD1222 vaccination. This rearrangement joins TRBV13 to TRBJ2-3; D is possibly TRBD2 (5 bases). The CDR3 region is CASSSRGLASTDTQYF. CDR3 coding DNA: TGTGCCAGCAGCTCACGCGGGCTAGCAAGTACGGATACGCAGTATTTT.